The text below deals with one T cell receptor (beta chain). The antigen is not known. The junction and the germline gene differ at one end; a read error may be behind it. The time point denotes: baseline, week 1 (first vaccination visit). Treatment in this sample: pre-vaccination baseline after standard-of-care therapy. This sample was included in a study of a mutant IDH1 vaccine in newly diagnosed glioma. Whole-study context: Treated patients, averaging around 40 years, were roughly 60% male and roughly 38% female.

Notes on the study in general: Among patients, roughly 93% showed immune responses induced by the vaccine. Pseudoprogression apparently tracked independently of changes in top peripheral T cell clonotypes.

Using immunoSEQ multiplex PCR, the repertoire was profiled, and TCRdb retains in-frame clones only, with some absent. The table shows roughly 46,000 clones, with about nine tenths occurring only once. The sample in question was PBMCs, obtained from a glioma patient treated with radiotherapy, temozolomide or both. The TCR sequence derives from a middle-aged man with glioma.

CDR3 protein: CASSSLAGGSF. CDR3 nucleotides: TGTGCCAGCAGCTCCCTAGCGGGAGGTTCCTTC. The rearrangement uses TRBV7-9 and TRBJ2-7; 11 bases are shared with TRBD2. This CDR3 has 11 amino acids. Germline CDR1 is SEHNR and CDR2 is FQNEAQ (reference sequence).